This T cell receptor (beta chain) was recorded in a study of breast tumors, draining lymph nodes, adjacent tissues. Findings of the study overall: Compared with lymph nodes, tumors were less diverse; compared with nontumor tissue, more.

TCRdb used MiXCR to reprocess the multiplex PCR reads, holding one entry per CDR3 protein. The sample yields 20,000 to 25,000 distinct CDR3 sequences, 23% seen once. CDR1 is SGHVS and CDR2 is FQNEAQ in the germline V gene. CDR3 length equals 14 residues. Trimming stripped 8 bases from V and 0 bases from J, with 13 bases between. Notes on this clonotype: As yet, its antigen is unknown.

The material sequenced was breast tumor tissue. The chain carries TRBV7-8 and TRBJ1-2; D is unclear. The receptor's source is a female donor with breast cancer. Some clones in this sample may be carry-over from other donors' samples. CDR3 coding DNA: TGTGCCAGCTCTCGGACGGAGGCTAACTATGGCTACACCTTC. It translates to CASSRTEANYGYTF.